This entry describes one T cell receptor (beta chain). The method was immunoSEQ multiplex PCR; TCRdb's version includes in-frame clones alone and lacks a portion of them. The table lists 130,000 or so clones, approximately 87% of them singletons, with 12% in the top ten. These data belong to a study of control samples from healthy donors and cancer patients. CDR1 and CDR2 from the germline V gene are SGHDN and FVKESK. The V gene lost 6 bases and the J gene lost 0 bases, with 24 bases spanning the gap. The CDR3 has 19 residues. This chain links TRBV14 with TRBJ2-1; the D gene could be TRBD1 or TRBD2 (6 bases each). This receptor was identified in a man younger than 40 in good health. Sequenced: blood. The CDR3 DNA reads TGTGCCAGCAGTCCAACCCGAACCGGGGGCGCCTACTCCTACAATGAGCAGTTCTTC. This codes for CASSPTRTGGAYSYNEQFF. The complete variable domain, with remaining parts taken from reference TRBV14 and TRBJ2-1, reads EAGVTQFPSHSVIEKGQTVTLRCDPISGHDNLYWYRRVMGKEIKFLLHFVKESKQDESGMPNNRFLAERTGGTYSTLKVQPAELEDSGVYFCASSPTRTGGAYSYNEQFFGPGTRLTVL.